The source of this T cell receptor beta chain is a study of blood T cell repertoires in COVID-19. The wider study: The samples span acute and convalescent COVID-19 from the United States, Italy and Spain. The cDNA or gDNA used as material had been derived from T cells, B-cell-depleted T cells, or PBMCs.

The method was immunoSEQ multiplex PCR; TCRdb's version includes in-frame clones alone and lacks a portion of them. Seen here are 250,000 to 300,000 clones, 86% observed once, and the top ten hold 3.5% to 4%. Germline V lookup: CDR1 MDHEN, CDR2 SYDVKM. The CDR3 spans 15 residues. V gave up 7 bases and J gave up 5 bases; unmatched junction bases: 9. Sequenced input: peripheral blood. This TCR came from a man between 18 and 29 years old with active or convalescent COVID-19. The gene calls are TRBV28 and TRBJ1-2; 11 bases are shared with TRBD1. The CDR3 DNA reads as TGTGCCAGCACCCAGGCGGGACAGGGGGGTTATGGCTACACCTTC. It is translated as CASTQAGQGGYGYTF.